A selection of T cell receptor beta chains follows, all from one sample in a study of T cell clones after liver transplantation. TCRdb's table, derived via immunoSEQ multiplex PCR, lists solely in-frame clones and lacks some. The sample lists 93,000 or so clones, around 80% occurring once. The material was CD4+ T cells from blood, obtained around 4 years after liver transplant. The source of these receptors is a human patient who received a liver transplant. Some of these T cells may belong to the graft donor. Both conserved end residues are trimmed from each CDR3.

v_gene,j_gene,CDR3aa
TRBV6-1,TRBJ1-2,ASSEALGGYGYT
TRBV7-3,TRBJ2-1,ASALTSGSLEEQF
TRBV6-1,TRBJ2-7,ASSSTYEQY
TRBV29-1,TRBJ1-5,SVEGPGGPQH
TRBV25-1,TRBJ2-2,AVRNTGELF
TRBV11-2,TRBJ2-7,ASSRVHSPYEQY
TRBV6-6,TRBJ2-7,ASSYTAVEEQY
TRBV27,TRBJ1-2,ASSYLPDRGGYT
TRBV19,TRBJ2-7,ASSEKRDYEQY
TRBV7-3,TRBJ2-7,ASSPDRGHEQY
TRBV27,TRBJ1-3,ASSSSAGNTIY
TRBV19,TRBJ1-5,ASSILGRSHRNQPQH
TRBV6-1,TRBJ2-3,ASRGHSPGGNTQY
TRBV6-6,TRBJ1-1,ASSYGDRMNTEAF
TRBV10-1,TRBJ2-1,ASSEWGASGSNEQF
TRBV7-9,TRBJ2-5,ASSPRNGGETQY
TRBV5-6,TRBJ2-7,ASSLGTAEQY
TRBV7-9,TRBJ2-7,ATSRADYEQY
TRBV6-6,TRBJ2-2,ASTLAGGTTTGELF
TRBV25-1,TRBJ2-5,ASSETGLLQETQY
TRBV4-1,TRBJ1-2,ASSQGNERAGYT
TRBV29-1,TRBJ2-2,SVVLHPPGVVGGELF
TRBV6-6,TRBJ2-3,ASRDSGTDTQY
TRBV7-8,TRBJ1-3,ASSRDSGSAGNTIY
TRBV6-6,TRBJ2-1,ASRSLAGVEDEQF
TRBV9,TRBJ2-7,ASSARRDSLAGFYEQY
TRBV7-2,TRBJ1-1,ASSPKLGNTEAF
TRBV9,TRBJ2-1,ASSVEGLRSGSYNEQF
TRBV7-9,TRBJ2-3,ASSLDPLRADTQY
TRBV9,TRBJ1-1,ASSREEDTEAF
TRBV18,TRBJ2-2,ASSPPLPANTGELF
TRBV7-6,TRBJ2-7,ASSPMGQGYEQY
TRBV11-2,TRBJ2-7,ASSLGGSSYEQY
TRBV6-5,TRBJ1-5,ASRGGVGHQPQH
TRBV10-3,TRBJ1-2,AISESGTVYGYT
TRBV4-1,TRBJ2-1,ASSQGVGKGEQF
TRBV6-6,TRBJ2-7,ASSPNRGPYEQY
TRBV28,TRBJ1-5,ASSPPLTRGNQPQH
TRBV11-2,TRBJ2-4,ASSPGSGRNIQY
TRBV18,TRBJ1-2,ASSLGQAGANYGYT
TRBV6-6,TRBJ2-5,ASKVGGGAETQY